The entry below describes one T cell receptor beta chain. This clonotype was seen more than once but under ten times. The specificity of this receptor is unknown. Base qualities are not provided; no much larger clone lies one nucleotide away. This sample was taken from a study of T cells in Graves' hyperthyroidism and ophthalmopathy (dated by TCRdb to between 2019 and 2020). Study-wide context: TCR V-J signatures able to tell the groups apart were searched for in a discovery cohort of 95 to 100 patients, of whom more than 40 had Graves' ophthalmopathy and 57 had stable Graves' hyperthyroidism. Whether ophthalmopathy could be predicted prospectively was tested in an independent validation cohort made up of 18 hyperthyroidism patients plus 17 patients who later progressed to ophthalmopathy. The 100 or so discovery patients were randomly split 7:3 into training and test sets. The study also compared thyroid tissue and blood T-cell repertoires from five or six Graves' hyperthyroidism patients. After sampling, hyperthyroidism patients received methimazole starting at 30 mg daily, and ophthalmopathy patients received high-dose intravenous methylprednisolone. The paper reports TCR Vbeta CDR3 sequencing of some 140 peripheral blood samples: fewer than 50 ophthalmopathy, some 80 hyperthyroidism and approximately 17 progressor patients. Broader findings and caveats from the paper: No statistical method was used to fix the sample size in advance, and group allocation was not hidden from the investigators. Blood samples also contained most of the expanded thyroid clonotypes (frequency above 0.001), which suggests that blood repertoires may reflect thyroid immune responses. A model built on a 13 V-J signature distinguished ophthalmopathy from stable hyperthyroidism, reaching about 88% sensitivity and around 81% specificity in cross-validation and 80%/75% in testing. In validation, the model predicted progression to ophthalmopathy a median of roughly 6.1 months before onset, with approximately 68% sensitivity and 72.22% specificity.

The TCR beta CDR3 regions were amplified from RNA transcripts. For the first round of RT-PCR on the TCR CDR3, the HTBI primer set was used together with the Qiagen OneStep RT-PCR kit. Libraries were constructed in a second round of multiplex PCR, after which size selection and purification were performed. Sequencing of the libraries was done on an Illumina HiSeq2000 using paired-end 100 bp reads. Per the original workflow: SOAPnuke was used to process the raw data, with reads discarded if the reads contained adapters or uncalled bases, had a mean Phred below 15, or lacked an exact constant-primer or identifier match. COPE v1.2.5 was used to merge high-quality paired reads, and clonotypes were defined as unique nucleotide sequences. MiTCR v1.1 was used to align the clonotypes against IMGT TRBV, TRBD and TRBJ reference segments. The analysis included only V-J combinations with a frequency above 0.0001, which together covered around 99% of the repertoires. A TCS score was defined as the ratio of F50 (clonal expansion) to E x V (chaos), with BLOSUM62-based TCRdist applied between CDR3 peptides within each V-J. Welch's t-statistics and random forest reduced 500 to 550 V-J features to under 15, which were used in a naive Bayes classifier (R e1071). The similarity between thyroid and blood repertoires was quantified using the Morisita-Horn index. TCRdb took the public reads, trimmed them with fastp at Q25, ran MiXCR for clone calling and kept in-frame beta chains. Rows are unified per CDR3 protein, each entry keeping the most common DNA and genes. These V and J calls rely on TCRdb rather than the paper's analysis. This sample has 600,000 to 700,000 distinct CDR3 sequences in its table, and roughly 46% of those were observed once. Less than 9% of the sample is taken by the ten largest.

Any patient with an uncontrolled infection, another autoimmune disease, pregnancy or lactation was excluded. Diagnoses were based on clinical symptoms, serum thyroxine and TRAb, thyroid ultrasound and orbital computed tomography. Total RNA was extracted with Trizol reagent, and quality was checked on an Agilent 2100 Bioanalyzer. CDR1 and CDR2, looked up from the germline V gene (reference sequence), are DFQATT and SNEGSKA. From cysteine to phenylalanine, the CDR3 is 15 amino acids long. Only the CDR3 DNA stays, 45 bases, in frame from base 1. Unmatched junction bases come to 10, with V trimmed by 4 bases and J by 3 bases.

Sequences were obtained from peripheral blood or thyroid tissue (not recorded which). The chain is assembled from TRBV20-1 and TRBJ2-7; TRBD1 fits 9 bases in the junction. This clonotype originated in an adult man with Graves' disease, either hyperthyroidism or ophthalmopathy (not recorded which). The nucleotide sequence reads TGCAGTGCTATCACCGGGACAGGGAGTCGCTACGAGCAGTACTTC. This gives the protein CSAITGTGSRYEQYF.